A single sample gave rise to the 32 T cell receptor beta chains below, sequenced in a study of T cell changes during pregnancy in multiple sclerosis. TCRdb's table, derived via immunoSEQ multiplex PCR, lists solely in-frame clones and lacks some. The sample holds under 85,000 clones, around 94% seen once. This specimen was peripheral blood, taken in the third trimester of pregnancy. The receptor source for this set is a female donor with multiple sclerosis, enrolled in a pregnancy study.

The chain combines TRBV4-1 with TRBJ2-7, with 7 bases matching TRBD1. J lost 4 bases, V lost 1 base, and 4 bases had no gene match. This CDR3 spans 14 amino acids. CDR1 and CDR2 from the germline V gene are MGHRA and YSYEKL. The CDR3 coding sequence is TGCGCCAGCAGCCAAGTGGGACAGTCTTACGAGCAGTACTTC. Translated: CASSQVGQSYEQYF.

This rearrangement joins TRBV18 to TRBJ1-2; the D gene is possibly TRBD1 (5 bases). Trimming shortened V by 2 bases and J by 0 bases, and 22 bases separated the two germline ends. In germline, CDR1 is KGHSH, CDR2 LQKENI. The CDR3 totals 19 residues. CDR3 protein: CASSPNSPTDSNSNYGYTF. The CDR3 coding sequence is TGTGCCAGCTCACCAAATTCTCCGACAGACTCAAATTCTAACTATGGCTACACCTTC.

The genes are TRBV7-2 and TRBJ2-1; D unresolved. CDR3 length: 15 residues. The V end lost 2 bases, the J end lost 5 bases, and 13 bases lay between the germline ends. Germline-derived CDR1 and CDR2 are SGHTA and FQGNSA. CDR3 coding DNA: TGTGCCAGCAGCTTAATGGCAGGCCGAGACAATGAGCAGTTCTTC. Translating gives CASSLMAGRDNEQFF.

V is TRBV10-3 and J is TRBJ2-1; weak D call: TRBD2 (7 bases). This CDR3 has 15 amino acids. Between the trimmed V and J ends, which lost 6 bases and 10 bases, there was a span of 22 bases. Germline-derived CDR1 and CDR2 are ENHRY and SYGVKD. The CDR3 DNA sequence: TGTGCCATCAGCTCTGTAGGCGGGAGCCAGGGGGAGCAGTTCTTC. Its translation: CAISSVGGSQGEQFF.

This rearrangement joins TRBV25-1 to TRBJ1-2; no clear D. The ends were cut back, 6 bases at V and 8 bases at J, with 22 bases in the middle. Germline CDR1 MGHDK, CDR2 SYGVNS. The CDR3 runs to 15 residues. CDR3 nucleotides: TGTGCCAGCAGGGGGAACGGGTCGGCGCGGGTCGGCTACACCTTC. It yields the protein CASRGNGSARVGYTF.

V usage is TRBV19 and J usage is TRBJ2-5; 10 bases map to TRBD2. This CDR3 is built from 14 residues. J gave up 9 bases and V 5 bases, and 9 bases lay outside the gene matches. The germline V gene has CDR1 LNHDA and CDR2 SQIVND (reference sequence). The CDR3 DNA is TGTGCCAGTAGTTTAGCGGGGGGACACGGGGCCCAGTACTTC. Translation gives CASSLAGGHGAQYF.

V usage is TRBV6-5 and J usage is TRBJ2-5, with 7 bases fitting TRBD2. The length of the CDR3 is 13 residues. The germline gives CDR1 MNHEY, CDR2 SVGAGI. Trimming removed 4 bases from V and 10 bases from J; junction bases left unmatched: 9. The CDR3 nucleotides read TGTGCCAGCAGTTGGTCGCTGGGGGGGATCCAGTACTTC. This sequence encodes CASSWSLGGIQYF.

The CDR3 region is CASSPGTGAPGNTIYF. CDR3 DNA sequence: TGTGCCAGCAGCCCCGGGACAGGGGCGCCTGGAAACACCATATATTTT. This rearrangement joins TRBV7-2 to TRBJ1-3, with 10 bases identical to TRBD1. The CDR3 extends over 16 amino acids. V shed 5 bases, J shed 2 bases, and the junction held 6 bases outside the gene matches. Germline V CDR1 and CDR2: SGHTA, FQGNSA.

The count of this clone is one. This chain uses TRBV9 with TRBJ2-7; weak D call: TRBD1 (6 bases). The CDR3 has 13 amino acids. V lost 0 bases and J 5 bases, leaving 9 bases between the germline ends. Germline CDR1 is SGDLS and CDR2 is YYNGEE. The CDR3 DNA reads as TGTGCCAGCAGCGTAGTGACAGGCGACGAGCAGTACTTC. Translation: CASSVVTGDEQYF.

The V call is TRBV5-1, the J call TRBJ2-7, with 16 bases fitting TRBD2. V dropped 4 bases and J dropped 5; count of bases not matched to a gene: 3. This CDR3 is 15 amino acids long. Germline loops: CDR1 SGHRS, CDR2 YFSETQ. The CDR3 protein is CASSTGTSGGDEQYF. DNA of the CDR3: TGCGCCAGCAGCACCGGGACTAGCGGGGGGGACGAGCAGTACTTC.

The chain links TRBV2 to TRBJ2-5, with unresolved D. Germline V gene data show CDR1 as SNHLY and CDR2 as FYNNEI. CDR3 length equals 14 residues. V lost 6 bases and J lost 3, with 14 bases in between. CDR3 region: CASSPEALEETQYF. The CDR3 region has the DNA TGTGCCAGCAGCCCAGAGGCATTAGAAGAGACCCAGTACTTC.

The genes are TRBV25-1 and TRBJ1-2; 11 bases agree with TRBD1. CDR1 and CDR2 from the germline V gene are MGHDK and SYGVNS. The V and J ends lost 5 bases and 8 bases, in that order; junction bases with no gene match: 10. This CDR3 region has 15 residues. The CDR3 reads CASSPSGTGGYGYTF. CDR3 bases: TGTGCCAGCAGTCCCTCCGGGACAGGGGGATACGGCTACACCTTC.

This clone was counted between two and nine times. The rearrangement uses TRBV5-1 and TRBJ1-5; 8 bases are a match to TRBD1. The germline V gene has CDR1 SGHRS and CDR2 YFSETQ. This CDR3 is built from 13 residues. With V trimmed by 1 base and J by 8 bases, 2 bases remained unmatched. The DNA for the CDR3 is TGCGCCAGCAGCTTGTTACAGGGGGAGCCCCAGCATTTT. This translates into CASSLLQGEPQHF.

V and J are TRBV6-5 and TRBJ2-7; possibly TRBD1 for D (7 bases). Germline CDR1 is MNHEY and CDR2 is SVGAGI. This CDR3 comprises 15 residues. Trimming cost V 1 base and J 2 bases, with 12 bases left between them. The CDR3 DNA reads as TGTGCCAGCAGTTACTGGTCAGGGGGGCCCTACGAGCAGTACTTC. This encodes CASSYWSGGPYEQYF.

The chain links TRBV27 to TRBJ2-7; no definite D call. Trimming shortened V by 5 bases and J by 0 bases, and 11 bases separated the two germline ends. Germline V gene sequence: CDR1 MNHEY, CDR2 SMNVEV (reference sequence). The CDR3 runs 14 residues. The CDR3 nucleotides are TGTGCCAGCAGTACCTACTCGCTCTCCTACGAGCAGTACTTC. This encodes CASSTYSLSYEQYF.

The rearrangement uses TRBV6-4 and TRBJ2-3; 9 bases align to TRBD2. The CDR3 has 17 amino acids. V gave up 0 bases and J gave up 4 bases; unmatched junction bases: 8. The germline V gene has CDR1 MRHNA and CDR2 SNTAGT. CDR3: CASSDSKGGGASDTQYF. The CDR3 DNA follows: TGTGCCAGCAGTGACTCGAAAGGCGGGGGGGCATCAGATACGCAGTATTTT.

The CDR3 DNA reads TGTGCCAGCAGTTCAAGCGTCCAAGAGACCCAGTACTTC. It encodes CASSSSVQETQYF. The chain has TRBV6-5 and TRBJ2-5; D remains ambiguous. Trimming cost V 4 bases and J 1 base, with 7 bases left between them. CDR3 length: 13 residues. Germline values: CDR1 MNHEY, CDR2 SVGAGI.

V usage is TRBV9 and J usage is TRBJ1-4; weak D call: TRBD1 (6 bases). Germline-derived CDR1 and CDR2 are SGDLS and YYNGEE. This CDR3 is 15 amino acids long. Trimming left V 4 bases short and J 8 bases short, with 18 bases between. The CDR3 loop is CASSLGAGLGEKLFF. The CDR3 DNA follows: TGTGCCAGCAGCCTGGGGGCAGGTCTAGGGGAAAAACTGTTTTTT.

The genes are TRBV11-2 and TRBJ2-7, with a possible D match to TRBD1 (6 bases). Trimming took off 3 bases at V and 3 bases at J, with 9 bases between the two ends. The germline V gene has CDR1 SGHAT and CDR2 FQNNGV. CDR3 size: 13 residues. The CDR3 protein is CASSFLDSYEQYF. In DNA form, the CDR3 reads TGTGCCAGCAGCTTTTTGGACAGCTACGAGCAGTACTTC. Full variable domain (rest looked up from reference TRBV11-2 and TRBJ2-7): EAGVAQSPRYKIIEKRQSVAFWCNPISGHATLYWYQQILGQGPKLLIQFQNNGVVDDSQLPKDRFSAERLKGVDSTLKIQPAKLEDSAVYLCASSFLDSYEQYFGPGTRLTVT.

The chain joins TRBV14 to TRBJ2-1; D remains ambiguous. The germline V gene has CDR1 SGHDN and CDR2 FVKESK. With 0 bases removed from V and 0 bases from J, the gap between germline ends came to 6 bases. The length of the CDR3 is 15 residues. The CDR3 protein is CASSQDRLSYNEQFF. In DNA, the CDR3 is TGTGCCAGCAGCCAAGACAGGCTCTCCTACAATGAGCAGTTCTTC.

This chain connects TRBV6-1 to TRBJ1-1; a weak D match, TRBD1 (6 bases). Germline loops: CDR1 MNHNS, CDR2 SASEGT. CDR3 length: 22 residues. V shed 1 base and J shed 1 base, with 31 bases lying between them. In DNA, the CDR3 is TGTGCCAGCAGTGAAGGGTTAGGGGACATCTACCAAAGCTTTAGGCCGAACACTGAAGCTTTCTTT. Residues: CASSEGLGDIYQSFRPNTEAFF.

The chain is built from TRBV10-2 and TRBJ1-5; 7 positions agree with TRBD1. Trimming took 4 bases from V and 5 from J; bases not matched to a gene: 2. The CDR3 spans 13 residues. Germline loops: CDR1 WSHSY, CDR2 SAAADI. The chain's CDR3 is CASSGTGDQPQHF. The CDR3 DNA is TGCGCCAGCAGTGGGACAGGAGATCAGCCCCAGCATTTT.

V and J are TRBV5-8 and TRBJ2-1; 10 nucleotides align to TRBD1. The V gene's germline CDR1 is SGHTS and CDR2 YDEGEE. The ends lost 2 bases at V and 4 bases at J; junction bases unmatched: 3. This CDR3 is built from 15 residues. The CDR3 loop reads CASSFDRGQYNEQFF. The CDR3 nucleotides read TGTGCCAGCAGCTTTGACAGGGGGCAGTACAATGAGCAGTTCTTC.

The gene calls are TRBV7-2 and TRBJ2-2; TRBD1 matches 7 bases. The germline V gene has CDR1 SGHTA and CDR2 FQGNSA. With V trimmed by 5 bases and J by 4 bases, 7 bases remained unmatched. The CDR3 covers 15 residues. CDR3 residues: CASSPRDSGTGELFF. Written as DNA, the CDR3 is TGTGCCAGCAGCCCTCGGGACAGCGGCACCGGGGAGCTGTTTTTT.

The chain recombines TRBV19 with TRBJ2-6; 10 bases are shared with TRBD1. Per germline, CDR1 LNHDA and CDR2 SQIVND (reference sequence). The CDR3 covers 18 residues. V dropped 5 bases and J dropped 0; count of bases not matched to a gene: 7. The CDR3 DNA reads TGTGCCAGTAGTCAAGGGACAGGGGTCCTCTCTGGGGCCAACGTCCTGACTTTC. Translating gives CASSQGTGVLSGANVLTF.

This chain connects TRBV5-6 to TRBJ2-1; 13 nucleotides align to TRBD2. CDR3 length equals 16 residues. The trim removed 1 base at V and 8 bases at J, leaving 6 bases unmatched. Per germline, CDR1 SGHDT and CDR2 YYEEEE. The CDR3 sequence is CASSLSRLAGGDEQFF. The DNA of the CDR3 is TGTGCCAGCAGCTTGTCAAGACTAGCGGGGGGAGATGAGCAGTTCTTC.

The V gene is TRBV7-3, the J gene TRBJ1-6, with 8 bases lining up with TRBD1. The CDR3 has 18 amino acids. The junction had 15 bases not matched to a gene; V was cut back by 4 bases and J by 7 bases. Germline V gene lookup returns CDR1 SGHTA and CDR2 FQGTGA. Here the CDR3 reads CASSSRGPTGVGNSPLHF. CDR3 nucleotides: TGTGCCAGCAGCTCCAGAGGCCCGACAGGGGTAGGGAATTCACCCCTCCACTTT.

In its sample, this clone was seen once. The chain is built from TRBV6-1 and TRBJ2-7, with a tentative D call TRBD1 (5 bases). Trimming took 7 bases from V and 5 from J, leaving 18 bases between them. This CDR3 is 14 amino acids long. Germline assignment: CDR1 MNHNS and CDR2 SASEGT. The DNA of the CDR3 is TGTGCCAGCATGGATAGGGGCAAAGTAAACGAGCAGTACTTC. It specifies CASMDRGKVNEQYF.

The J gene is TRBJ2-2, the V gene TRBV19; a weak D match, TRBD2 (5 bases). The germline V and J ends were trimmed by 4 bases and 1 base, with 7 bases remaining between them. Germline V gene lookup returns CDR1 LNHDA and CDR2 SQIVND (reference sequence). The CDR3 loop spans 14 amino acids. Here the CDR3 reads CASSTRGNTGELFF. Written as DNA, the CDR3 is TGTGCCAGTAGTACCCGGGGGAACACCGGGGAGCTGTTTTTT.

The chain couples TRBV2 to TRBJ1-2; 10 nucleotides match TRBD1. Germline trimming cut 6 bases from V and 4 bases from J; bases unmatched to any gene: 5. The CDR3 covers 14 residues. Germline assignment: CDR1 SNHLY and CDR2 FYNNEI. CDR3 in DNA: TGTGCCAGCAGCGGGGACAGGGGATTCTATGGCTACACCTTC. It encodes CASSGDRGFYGYTF.

CDR3 DNA sequence: TGTGCCAGCAGCTTACCATGGCTCCCTCGCGAGCAGTACTTC. This translates into CASSLPWLPREQYF. The J gene is TRBJ2-7, the V gene TRBV7-8; D is unresolved. The CDR3 is made up of 14 amino acids. Trimming cost V 2 bases and J 6 bases, with 14 bases left between them. Germline V gene data show CDR1 as SGHVS and CDR2 as FQNEAQ.

The CDR3 loop reads CASSRRTGRDEKLFF. DNA for the CDR3: TGTGCCAGCAGCCGTAGGACAGGGCGGGACGAAAAACTGTTTTTT. The gene calls are TRBV7-2 and TRBJ1-4; 8 bases line up with TRBD1. V shed 5 bases and J 8 bases; nucleotides not matched to a gene: 10. The germline V gene has CDR1 SGHTA and CDR2 FQGNSA. This CDR3 spans 15 amino acids.